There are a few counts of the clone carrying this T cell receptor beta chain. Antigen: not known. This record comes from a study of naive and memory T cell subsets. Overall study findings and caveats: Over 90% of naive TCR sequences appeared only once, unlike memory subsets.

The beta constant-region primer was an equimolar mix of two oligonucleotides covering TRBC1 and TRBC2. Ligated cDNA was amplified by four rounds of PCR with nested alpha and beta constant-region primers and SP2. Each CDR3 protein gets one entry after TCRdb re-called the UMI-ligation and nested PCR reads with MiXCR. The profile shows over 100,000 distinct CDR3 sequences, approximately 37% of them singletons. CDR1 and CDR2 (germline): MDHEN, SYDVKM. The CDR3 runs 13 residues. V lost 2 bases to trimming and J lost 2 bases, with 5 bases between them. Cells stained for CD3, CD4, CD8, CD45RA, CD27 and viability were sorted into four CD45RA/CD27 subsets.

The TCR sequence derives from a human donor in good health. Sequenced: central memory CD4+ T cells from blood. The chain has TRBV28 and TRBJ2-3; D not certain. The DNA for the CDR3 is TGTGCCAGCAGTTTACCAGCCACAGATACGCAGTATTTT. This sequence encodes CASSLPATDTQYF.